This entry concerns a single TCR beta chain. Time point: before trial treatment. Every donor's regimen consisted of nivolumab, ipilimumab, aspirin, low-dose cyclophosphamide and low-dose radiotherapy. This sample is drawn from a study of low-dose radiotherapy and immunotherapy resistance in tumors. For the study at large: Fractions of 1 Gy went to Cohort 2 every two weeks, for 13 Gy over 26 weeks. Ipilimumab 1 mg/kg every six weeks, together with nivolumab 240 mg every two weeks, was given intravenously to patients.

V was trimmed by 6 bases and J by 2 bases, leaving 11 bases between them. The CDR3 is 15 residues long. The germline CDR1 and CDR2 sequences are SNHLY and FYNNEI. Primers used for first-strand cDNA, a TRAV- and TRBV-specific set, covered both alpha and beta chains. Amplification of TCRs used a constant-region primer and V-primer adapter for 20 PCR cycles. Via MiXCR, TCRdb re-called the reads, giving one row per CDR3 protein. This table has under 70,000 distinct CDR3 sequences, 25% appearing once. The sequence derives from a male donor with prostate cancer. The chain links TRBV2 to TRBJ2-6; the D is unclear. Here the sequenced sample was PBMCs, taken before treatment. The CDR3 DNA reads TGTGCCAGCAGCAATCGACATCCTGGGGCCAACGTCCTGACTTTC. Its protein is CASSNRHPGANVLTF.